What follows are 31 T cell receptor beta chains derived from one specimen sequenced in a study of CD8+ T cells in alopecia areata. Treatment denoted: oral pan-JAK inhibitor, 5-10 mg twice daily. The authors extracted RNA and reverse transcribed it into cDNA as the sequencing template. Produced via immunoSEQ multiplex PCR; TCRdb's table is partial and in-frame only. The sample has roughly 150,000 clones, 50% to 65% seen once. This specimen was CD8+ T cells sorted from blood, taken at week 4, from a patient treated with tofacitinib. These receptors came from a human donor with alopecia areata.

The V and J genes are TRBV6-5 and TRBJ2-1; 10 nucleotides match TRBD2. The CDR3 consists of 14 residues. Trimming removed 2 bases from V and 5 bases from J; junction bases left unmatched: 0. Germline loops: CDR1 MNHEY, CDR2 SVGAGI. This chain's CDR3 is CASSYSGGDNEQFF. The CDR3 DNA reads as TGTGCCAGCAGTTACAGCGGGGGGGACAATGAGCAGTTCTTC.

The chain combines TRBV5-4 with TRBJ2-1, with 11 bases aligning to TRBD2. This CDR3 contains 17 residues. Germline V gene sequence: CDR1 SGHNT, CDR2 YYREEE (reference sequence). With 6 bases clipped from V and 0 bases from J, the junction kept 8 bases outside the gene matches. Written as DNA, the CDR3 is TGTGCCAGCACTAGACTAGCGGGGTTGAGCTCCTACAATGAGCAGTTCTTC. It codes for CASTRLAGLSSYNEQFF.

This clone came up a few times. The V call is TRBV4-1, the J call TRBJ2-5, with 10 positions matching TRBD2. Germline-derived CDR1 and CDR2 are MGHRA and YSYEKL. The CDR3 runs to 19 residues. V dropped 4 bases and J dropped 3; count of bases not matched to a gene: 17. CDR3 nucleotide sequence: TGCGCCAGCAGCCCCAAAGAGGTCCTAGCGGGGGCTAAGGAAGAGACCCAGTACTTC. Protein product: CASSPKEVLAGAKEETQYF.

The J gene is TRBJ1-2, the V gene TRBV13; TRBD1 might be the D (6 bases). Trimming left V 6 bases short and J 4 bases short, with 18 bases between. CDR3 length: 15 amino acids. CDR1 is PRHDT, CDR2 FYEKMQ, per germline (reference sequence). The CDR3 sequence: CASSSSGGVGYGYTF. CDR3 DNA: TGTGCCAGCAGTTCCTCCGGGGGCGTTGGCTATGGCTACACCTTC.

This chain links TRBV4-1 with TRBJ1-3; D is ambiguous. Germline V gene sequence: CDR1 MGHRA, CDR2 YSYEKL. The CDR3 runs to 13 residues. V was shortened by 1 base and J by 11 bases, with 12 bases between the two germline ends. As DNA, the CDR3 is TGCGCCAGCAGCCAAGTACAACTAGACGCCATATATTTT. This codes for CASSQVQLDAIYF.

This sequence joins TRBV15 and TRBJ2-5, with D perhaps matching TRBD2 (5 bases). The germline CDR1 and CDR2 sequences are LNHNV and YYDKDF (reference sequence). The V and J ends lost 0 bases and 2 bases respectively, with 7 bases between them. This CDR3 comprises 14 residues. As DNA, the CDR3 is TGTGCCACCAGCAGAGATCGAGGGCAAGAGACCCAGTACTTC. Translated: CATSRDRGQETQYF.

This chain joins TRBV30 and TRBJ1-4; D uncertain. This CDR3 contains 10 residues. Trimming took off 4 bases at V and 7 bases at J, with 4 bases between the two ends. In germline, CDR1 is GTSNPN, CDR2 SVGIG (reference sequence). The CDR3 nucleotides are TGTGCCTGGATGGGTGAAAAACTGTTTTTT. Its translation: CAWMGEKLFF.

The chain has TRBV11-2 and TRBJ2-3, with 8 nucleotides matching TRBD2. CDR1 and CDR2 (germline): SGHAT, FQNNGV. CDR3 size: 16 residues. Trimming cost V 1 base and J 3 bases; bases outside gene matches: 6. The CDR3: CASSLAGGAVTDTQYF. DNA for the CDR3: TGTGCCAGCAGCTTAGCGGGGGGGGCGGTGACAGATACGCAGTATTTT. Full variable domain (remainder filled in from reference TRBV11-2 and TRBJ2-3): EAGVAQSPRYKIIEKRQSVAFWCNPISGHATLYWYQQILGQGPKLLIQFQNNGVVDDSQLPKDRFSAERLKGVDSTLKIQPAKLEDSAVYLCASSLAGGAVTDTQYFGPGTRLTVL.

The chain employs TRBV29-1 and TRBJ2-1, with D tentatively TRBD2 (5 bases). Germline V gene sequence: CDR1 SQVTM, CDR2 ANQGSEA. The CDR3 has 11 amino acids. The CDR3 loop is CSVEGYNEQFF. In DNA form, the CDR3 reads TGCAGTGTCGAGGGCTACAATGAGCAGTTCTTC.

The J gene is TRBJ2-1, the V gene TRBV29-1, with D maybe TRBD2 (5 bases). The CDR3 consists of 13 residues. V lost 3 bases, J lost 7 bases, and 13 bases lay in between. The V gene's germline CDR1 is SQVTM and CDR2 ANQGSEA. The CDR3 loop reads CSVDIRRVNEQFF. DNA for the CDR3: TGCAGCGTTGATATTCGGCGGGTTAATGAGCAGTTCTTC.

This clone has just a few counts. The rearrangement joins TRBV7-9 to TRBJ2-7; D ambiguous. The CDR3 contains 15 residues. The V gene's germline CDR1 is SEHNR and CDR2 FQNEAQ (reference sequence). The V and J ends lost 2 bases and 5 bases respectively, with 16 bases between them. The CDR3 coding sequence is TGTGCCAGCAGCTTATTTATAGGGCTGGTGAACGAGCAGTACTTC. This sequence encodes CASSLFIGLVNEQYF.

This clone has a single count. The chain has TRBV6-4 and TRBJ1-6; D is ambiguous. Trimming pared 9 bases from V and 14 bases from J, leaving 11 bases between. Per the germline V gene, CDR1 is MRHNA and CDR2 is SNTAGT. The CDR3 is 10 residues long. The CDR3 DNA reads as TGTGCCAGAGTTGTCGTCGCCCTCCACTTT. Encoded protein: CARVVVALHF.

The chain is built from TRBV7-9 and TRBJ2-5; 9 bases line up with TRBD2. Germline lookup yields CDR1 SEHNR and CDR2 FQNEAQ (reference sequence). Losses at the gene ends were 4 bases for V and 3 bases for J; bases not matched to a gene: 0. This CDR3 has 13 amino acids. CDR3 amino acids: CASSWTSEETQYF. DNA for the CDR3: TGTGCCAGCAGCTGGACTAGCGAAGAGACCCAGTACTTC.

The rearrangement links TRBV30 to TRBJ1-2; D is ambiguous. CDR3 length equals 12 residues. Germline loops: CDR1 GTSNPN, CDR2 SVGIG (reference sequence). V was shortened by 1 base and J by 8 bases, with 11 bases between the two germline ends. DNA for the CDR3: TGTGCCTGGAGTGCAGGAGCCTGGGGCTACACCTTC. Translation gives CAWSAGAWGYTF.

This clone was counted only a few times. CDR3: CAISESRGVATEAFF. The CDR3 DNA is TGTGCCATCAGTGAGTCGAGGGGGGTGGCCACTGAAGCTTTCTTT. The chain carries TRBV10-3 and TRBJ1-1; the D gene is possibly TRBD1 (6 bases). The CDR3 has 15 amino acids. Germline V CDR1 and CDR2: ENHRY, SYGVKD. V was pared by 0 bases and J by 4 bases, with 12 bases between.

There are a few counts of this clone. This chain connects TRBV13 to TRBJ1-1; no definite D call. V lost 5 bases and J lost 1, with 5 bases in between. CDR1 and CDR2 (germline): PRHDT, FYEKMQ (reference sequence). The CDR3 length is 12 residues. CDR3 bases: TGTGCCAGCAGCACCACGAACACTGAAGCTTTCTTT. It yields the protein CASSTTNTEAFF.

The rearrangement uses TRBV5-6 and TRBJ1-3; the D is unclear. V was pared by 4 bases and J by 0 bases, with 8 bases between. The CDR3 extends over 14 amino acids. Germline lookup yields CDR1 SGHDT and CDR2 YYEEEE. The CDR3 DNA follows: TGTGCCAGCAGCCCAGTGAACTCTGGAAACACCATATATTTT. This gives the protein CASSPVNSGNTIYF.

V gene TRBV6-4 combines with J gene TRBJ2-3; D is undetermined. Trimming shortened V by 5 bases and J by 1 base, and 16 bases separated the two germline ends. The CDR3 runs 16 residues. Germline V CDR1 and CDR2: MRHNA, SNTAGT. CDR3 nucleotide sequence: TGTGCCAGCAGTTACTACCAGCCCCTTGGCACAGATACGCAGTATTTT. Protein sequence: CASSYYQPLGTDTQYF.

The chain recombines TRBV30 with TRBJ2-7, with D hard to call. Germline-derived CDR1 and CDR2 are GTSNPN and SVGIG (reference sequence). This CDR3 has 13 residues. Deletions cut 8 bases from V and 0 bases from J, with 14 bases between. CDR3 in amino acids: CAINPRDSYEQYF. In DNA, the CDR3 is TGTGCCATAAACCCCAGAGACTCCTACGAGCAGTACTTC.

V and J are TRBV2 and TRBJ2-6; D perhaps matches TRBD1 (6 bases). The CDR3 totals 14 residues. The germline V and J ends were trimmed by 4 bases and 2 bases, with 6 bases remaining between them. Germline loops: CDR1 SNHLY, CDR2 FYNNEI. The CDR3, as DNA: TGTGCCAGCAGTGGGACAGCTGGGGCCAACGTCCTGACTTTC. Translating it yields CASSGTAGANVLTF.

The chain links TRBV13 to TRBJ2-7, with 7 bases aligning to TRBD1. The CDR3 is 13 residues long. Trimming cost V 4 bases and J 8 bases; bases outside gene matches: 8. CDR1 is PRHDT and CDR2 is FYEKMQ in the germline V gene (reference sequence). The CDR3 sequence: CASSSLGTVQQYF. CDR3 bases: TGTGCCAGCAGCTCCCTAGGGACAGTCCAGCAGTACTTC. The full variable domain, its missing parts supplied by reference TRBV13 and TRBJ2-7, is AAGVIQSPRHLIKEKRETATLKCYPIPRHDTVYWYQQGPGQDPQFLISFYEKMQSDKGSIPDRFSAQQFSDYHSELNMSSLELGDSALYFCASSSLGTVQQYFGPGTRLTVT.

The chain combines TRBV5-6 with TRBJ1-4, with 7 bases matching TRBD1. V dropped 4 bases and J dropped 6; count of bases not matched to a gene: 6. Germline loops: CDR1 SGHDT, CDR2 YYEEEE. The CDR3 length is 14 residues. CDR3 sequence: CASSPGQLYEKLFF. The CDR3 nucleotides are TGTGCCAGCAGCCCGGGACAGTTATATGAAAAACTGTTTTTT. Supplemented by reference TRBV5-6 and TRBJ1-4, the full variable domain reads DAGVTQSPTHLIKTRGQQVTLRCSPKSGHDTVSWYQQALGQGPQFIFQYYEEEERQRGNFPDRFSGHQFPNYSSELNVNALLLGDSALYLCASSPGQLYEKLFFGSGTQLSVL.

V and J are TRBV5-1 and TRBJ2-5, with D possibly TRBD1 on 6 matching bases. The CDR3 runs 13 residues. The V end was cut by 7 bases, the J end by 2 bases, with 12 bases between. From germline, CDR1 is SGHRS and CDR2 YFSETQ. CDR3 nucleotide sequence: TGCGCCAGCGGCGACAGGAGTCAAGAGACCCAGTACTTC. It specifies CASGDRSQETQYF.

V usage is TRBV30 and J usage is TRBJ1-2; D is uncertain. The V end was cut by 0 bases, the J end by 12 bases, with 14 bases between. CDR3 length equals 12 residues. From germline, CDR1 is GTSNPN and CDR2 SVGIG (reference sequence). Here the CDR3 reads CAWSVTDGGNTF. DNA for the CDR3: TGTGCCTGGAGTGTAACGGACGGAGGCAACACCTTC.

The table lists this clone with a few counts. CDR3 residues: CASRLRGTHQETQYF. The CDR3 coding sequence is TGTGCCAGCAGACTCAGGGGGACACACCAAGAGACCCAGTACTTC. The J gene is TRBJ2-5, the V gene TRBV6-6, with 7 bases matching TRBD1. The CDR3 runs 15 residues. With V trimmed by 6 bases and J by 0 bases, 7 bases remained unmatched. The germline V gene has CDR1 MNHNY and CDR2 SVGAGI (reference sequence).

This chain uses TRBV30 with TRBJ1-1; 8 bases match TRBD1. CDR3 size: 14 residues. The V and J ends lost 2 bases and 2 bases, in that order; junction bases with no gene match: 4. Per germline, CDR1 GTSNPN and CDR2 SVGIG (reference sequence). The CDR3 nucleotides are TGTGCCTGGAGTCCAACAGGGGGTAACACTGAAGCTTTCTTT. Translated: CAWSPTGGNTEAFF.

This clone was seen a few times. This chain joins TRBV7-3 and TRBJ2-3, with TRBD1 matching 9 bases. V was pared by 2 bases and J by 4 bases, with 7 bases of the junction left unmatched. CDR3 size: 16 residues. Germline V gene sequence: CDR1 SGHTA, CDR2 FQGTGA. DNA of the CDR3: TGTGCCAGCAGCTTAGCCGGGACAGGGTTCGCAGATACGCAGTATTTT. This gives the protein CASSLAGTGFADTQYF.

This clone showed up just a few times. The V and J genes are TRBV4-1 and TRBJ2-5; 13 bases match TRBD2. CDR3 size: 18 residues. Germline trimming cut 2 bases from V and 3 bases from J; bases unmatched to any gene: 9. CDR1 is MGHRA and CDR2 is YSYEKL in the germline V gene. As DNA, the CDR3 is TGCGCCAGCAGCCAAAGCCCCTCAGGACTAGCGGGGGAAGAGACCCAGTACTTC. It translates to CASSQSPSGLAGEETQYF.

The chain recombines TRBV29-1 with TRBJ1-1; tentative D call: TRBD1 (5 bases). The CDR3 contains 14 residues. Trimming took 7 bases from V and 1 from J, leaving 16 bases between them. Germline V gene sequence: CDR1 SQVTM, CDR2 ANQGSEA. The CDR3 loop reads CSAVRGDRNTEAFF. The CDR3 DNA reads TGCAGCGCTGTACGGGGAGACAGGAACACTGAAGCTTTCTTT.

The J gene is TRBJ2-7, the V gene TRBV5-6; D call uncertain. CDR1 and CDR2 (germline): SGHDT, YYEEEE. The CDR3 length is 14 residues. The V gene lost 2 bases and the J gene lost 6 bases, with 15 bases spanning the gap. CDR3 sequence (DNA): TGTGCCAGCAGCTTATATTCGACCCGTTTCGAGCAGTACTTC. This sequence encodes CASSLYSTRFEQYF.

About this clone itself: The junction does not match germline at one end; this may be a read error. Additional DNA sequences in this sample encode the identical CDR3. The gene calls are TRBV7-9 and TRBJ1-1; a possible D gene is TRBD1 (5 bases). Germline V gives CDR1 SEHNR, CDR2 FQNEAQ (reference sequence). The CDR3 is made up of 12 amino acids. The CDR3 here is CASSLGGAEAFF. The CDR3 region has the DNA TGTGCCAGCAGCTTGGGGGGTGCTGAGGCTTTCTTT.